This T cell receptor (beta chain) was identified during a study of cytomegalovirus exposure and HLA in healthy donors. The study, taken as a whole, reports: Previously analyzed data showed that most TCR beta V segments were productive at a frequency of about 87% or about 30%. Within a later analysis, the majority of CMV-associated TCR beta chains appeared HLA-restricted.

Use of 60 Vbeta and 13 Jbeta primers characterized the PCR. Assay used: immunoSEQ multiplex PCR; TCRdb lists only in-frame clones, some missing. This table has roughly 150,000 clones, 60% to 80% appearing once. With regard to this clone: Its antigen is not identified.

Germline V gene data show CDR1 as SEHNR and CDR2 as FQNEAQ (reference sequence). V was clipped by 5 bases and J by 5 bases; unmatched bases: 7. The CDR3 is made up of 15 amino acids. The clonotype originates from a male donor in good health and CMV-seronegative. The gene calls are TRBV7-9 and TRBJ1-2; 11 bases are a match to TRBD1. What was sequenced was PBMCs. CDR3 loop: CASSLRDRGFYGYTF. In nucleotides, the CDR3 is TGTGCCAGCAGCCTCCGGGACAGGGGGTTTTATGGCTACACCTTC.